This T cell receptor beta chain derives from a study of read filtering for tumor transcriptome and immune sequencing. This clonotype was counted many times. From about 400 ng of RNA, a library with molecular barcoded alpha/delta and beta/gamma adaptors was made. TCRdb ran MiXCR on the reads and lists one entry per CDR3 protein. The sample consists of more than 55,000 distinct CDR3 sequences, less than 25% of them appearing once. V was shortened by 7 bases and J by 5 bases, with 13 bases between the two germline ends. The CDR3 extends over 13 amino acids. Germline V gene data show CDR1 as MDHEN and CDR2 as SYDVKM.

Input material: a population of CD138-negative cells sorted from bone marrow. The receptor was derived from a donor at least 40 years old with multiple myeloma. The chain is built from TRBV28 and TRBJ2-3; no definite D call. CDR3 loop: CASNPTPGDTQYF. The CDR3 DNA sequence: TGTGCCAGCAATCCCACCCCTGGAGATACGCAGTATTTT.